The clone carrying this T cell receptor beta chain was found a few times. This entry is derived from a study of blood T cell repertoires in COVID-19. On the study more broadly: Acute and convalescent COVID-19 samples came from the United States, Italy and Spain. In each case, the material was cDNA or gDNA derived from T cells, B-cell-depleted T cells, or PBMCs.

This table comes from immunoSEQ multiplex PCR, and its TCRdb copy is limited to in-frame clones, with some not included. Of under 500,000 clones detected, more than 85% appear once; the ten largest clones hold 4% to 5.5%. Per germline, CDR1 MNHEY and CDR2 SVGAGI. J was trimmed by 6 bases and V by 6 bases; bases with no gene match: 10. The CDR3 extends over 15 amino acids. The sequence was collected from a woman in her 30s with acute or convalescent COVID-19. Sequenced material: peripheral blood. The rearrangement links TRBV6-5 to TRBJ2-5; 10 positions agree with TRBD2. As DNA, the CDR3 is TGTGCCAGCAGCTCACTTAGGACTAGCGGCCAGACCCAGTACTTC. This translates into CASSSLRTSGQTQYF.